Listed below are T cell receptor beta chains from one sample, sequenced in a study of T cell responses to AZD1222 COVID-19 vaccine. Assay used: immunoSEQ multiplex PCR; TCRdb lists only in-frame clones, some missing. The table includes about 180,000 clones, around 90% detected once. The sequencing here drew on peripheral blood, taken 28 days after the second AZD1222 dose. These receptors all come from an adult who received the AZD1222 COVID-19 vaccine. CDR3s include the opening cysteine and the closing phenylalanine or tryptophan. A D gene is named only where the DNA matches it firmly. Expanded clones get a size class; other rows say once, few or many, or leave the size out.

V gene	clone size	J gene	D gene	CDR3 protein	CDR3 DNA
TRBV30	NA	TRBJ1-2	NA	CAWSVGGLTNYGYTF	TGTGCCTGGAGTGTAGGCGGCCTTACTAACTATGGCTACACCTTC
TRBV3-1/TRBV3-2	NA	TRBJ2-7	NA	CASSQGSGAYEQYF	TGTGCCAGCAGCCAAGGATCCGGAGCCTACGAGCAGTACTTC
TRBV6-4	NA	TRBJ2-1	NA	CASSDGGAGNEQFF	TGTGCCAGCAGTGACGGGGGGGCCGGCAATGAGCAGTTCTTC
TRBV9	NA	TRBJ1-2	NA	CASRPFLPGRSNYGYTF	TGTGCCAGCAGACCTTTTCTTCCGGGACGGTCAAACTATGGCTACACCTTC
TRBV11-2	NA	TRBJ1-2	NA	CASSSRDPNYGYTF	TGTGCCAGCAGCTCCCGGGACCCTAACTATGGCTACACCTTC
TRBV5-4	NA	TRBJ2-3	NA	CASSPDSSHTDTQYF	TGTGCCAGCAGCCCCGACAGCTCCCACACAGATACGCAGTATTTT
TRBV27	NA	TRBJ1-2	TRBD1	CASSFDRGDGYTF	TGTGCCAGCAGTTTTGACAGGGGGGATGGCTACACCTTC
TRBV10-3	once	TRBJ2-3	NA	CAISESTGGYTQYF	TGTGCCATCAGTGAGTCGACAGGAGGATATACGCAGTATTTT
TRBV7-2	NA	TRBJ1-2	NA	CASSLDGLGYTF	TGTGCCAGCAGCTTAGACGGGCTTGGCTACACCTTC
TRBV12-2	once	TRBJ1-1	NA	CASRPDPDGTEAFF	TGTGCAAGTCGACCCGACCCGGACGGCACTGAAGCTTTCTTT